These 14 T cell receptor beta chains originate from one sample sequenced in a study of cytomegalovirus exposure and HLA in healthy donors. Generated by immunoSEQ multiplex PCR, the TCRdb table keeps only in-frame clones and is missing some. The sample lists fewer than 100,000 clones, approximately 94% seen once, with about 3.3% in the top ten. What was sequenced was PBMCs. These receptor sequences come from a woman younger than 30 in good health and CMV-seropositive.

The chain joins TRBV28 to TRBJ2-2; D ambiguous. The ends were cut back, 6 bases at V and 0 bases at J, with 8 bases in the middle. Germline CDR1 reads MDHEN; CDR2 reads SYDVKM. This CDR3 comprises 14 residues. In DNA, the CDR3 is TGTGCCAGCAGCCCCGGAGCGAACACCGGGGAGCTGTTTTTT. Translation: CASSPGANTGELFF.

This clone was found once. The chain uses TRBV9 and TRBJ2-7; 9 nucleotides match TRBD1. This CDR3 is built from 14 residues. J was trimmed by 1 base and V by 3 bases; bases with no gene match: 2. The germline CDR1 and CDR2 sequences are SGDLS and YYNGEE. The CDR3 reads CASSGQGGSYEQYF. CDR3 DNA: TGTGCCAGCAGCGGACAGGGGGGATCCTACGAGCAGTACTTC. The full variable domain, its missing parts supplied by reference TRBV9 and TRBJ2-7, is DSGVTQTPKHLITATGQRVTLRCSPRSGDLSVYWYQQSLDQGLQFLIQYYNGEERAKGNILERFSAQQFPDLHSELNLSSLELGDSALYFCASSGQGGSYEQYFGPGTRLTVT.

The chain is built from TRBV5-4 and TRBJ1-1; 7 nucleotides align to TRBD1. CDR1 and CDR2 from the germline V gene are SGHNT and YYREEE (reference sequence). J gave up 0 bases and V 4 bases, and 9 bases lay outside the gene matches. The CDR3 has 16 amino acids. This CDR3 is CASSALAGGMNTEAFF. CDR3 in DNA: TGTGCCAGCAGCGCCTTGGCAGGGGGGATGAACACTGAAGCTTTCTTT.

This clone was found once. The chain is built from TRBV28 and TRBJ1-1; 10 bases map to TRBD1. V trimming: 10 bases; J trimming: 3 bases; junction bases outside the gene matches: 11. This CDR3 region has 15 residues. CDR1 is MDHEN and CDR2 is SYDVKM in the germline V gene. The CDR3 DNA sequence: TGTGCCACCTCGGGACAGGGGAGTTGGGACACTGAAGCTTTCTTT. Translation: CATSGQGSWDTEAFF. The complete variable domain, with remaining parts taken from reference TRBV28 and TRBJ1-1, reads DVKVTQSSRYLVKRTGEKVFLECVQDMDHENMFWYRQDPGLGLRLIYFSYDVKMKEKGDIPEGYSVSREKKERFSLILESASTNQTSMYLCATSGQGSWDTEAFFGQGTRLTVV.

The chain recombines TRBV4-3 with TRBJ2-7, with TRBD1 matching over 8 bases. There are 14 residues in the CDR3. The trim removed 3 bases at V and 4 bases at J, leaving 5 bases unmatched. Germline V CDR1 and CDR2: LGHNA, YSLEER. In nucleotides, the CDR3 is TGCGCCAGCAGCCACGACAGGGGTGGGTACGAGCAGTACTTC. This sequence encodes CASSHDRGGYEQYF.

The CDR3 reads CASSLQNRNYGYTF. The CDR3 DNA is TGTGCCAGCAGCCTCCAGAACAGGAACTATGGCTACACCTTC. The chain is built from TRBV7-2 and TRBJ1-2; D is possibly TRBD1 (5 bases). The CDR3 has 14 amino acids. Germline CDR1 and CDR2: SGHTA and FQGNSA. The V end was cut by 5 bases, the J end by 2 bases, with 12 bases between.

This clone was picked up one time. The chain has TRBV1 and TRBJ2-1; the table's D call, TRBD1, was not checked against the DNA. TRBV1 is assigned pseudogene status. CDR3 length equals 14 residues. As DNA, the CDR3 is TGCACCAGCAGCCAAGACAGGACAGACAATGAGCAGTTCTTC. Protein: CTSSQDRTDNEQFF.

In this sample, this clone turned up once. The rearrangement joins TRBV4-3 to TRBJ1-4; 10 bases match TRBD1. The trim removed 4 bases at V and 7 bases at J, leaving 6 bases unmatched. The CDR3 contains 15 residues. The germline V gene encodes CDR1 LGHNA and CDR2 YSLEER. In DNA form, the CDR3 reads TGCGCCAGCAGCCTTGACAGGGGGCCTGGTGAAAAACTGTTTTTT. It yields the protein CASSLDRGPGEKLFF.

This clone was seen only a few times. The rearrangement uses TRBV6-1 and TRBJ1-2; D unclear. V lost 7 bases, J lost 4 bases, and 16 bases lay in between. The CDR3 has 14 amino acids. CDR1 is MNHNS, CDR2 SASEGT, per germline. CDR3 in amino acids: CASTPEVYSYGYTF. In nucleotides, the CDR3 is TGTGCCAGCACCCCGGAGGTTTATAGCTATGGCTACACCTTC.

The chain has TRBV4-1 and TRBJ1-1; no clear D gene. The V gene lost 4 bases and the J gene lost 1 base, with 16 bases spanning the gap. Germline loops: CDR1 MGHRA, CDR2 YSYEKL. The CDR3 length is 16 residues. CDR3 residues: CASSPPATTKNTEAFF. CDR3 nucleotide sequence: TGCGCCAGCAGCCCCCCGGCGACAACAAAGAACACTGAAGCTTTCTTT.

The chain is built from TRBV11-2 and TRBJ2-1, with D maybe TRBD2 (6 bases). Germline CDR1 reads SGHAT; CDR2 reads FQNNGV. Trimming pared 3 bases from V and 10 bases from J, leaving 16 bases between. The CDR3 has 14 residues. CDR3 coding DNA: TGTGCCAGCAGCTTTACTTTTCAGGGAGGAGAGCAGTTCTTC. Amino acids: CASSFTFQGGEQFF.

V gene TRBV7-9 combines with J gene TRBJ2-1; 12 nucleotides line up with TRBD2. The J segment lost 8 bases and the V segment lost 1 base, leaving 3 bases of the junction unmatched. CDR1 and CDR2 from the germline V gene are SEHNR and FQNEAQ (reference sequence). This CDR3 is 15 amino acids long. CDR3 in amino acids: CASSLDASGGDEQFF. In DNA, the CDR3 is TGTGCCAGCAGCTTAGATGCTAGCGGGGGGGATGAGCAGTTCTTC.

CDR3: CASSPRSRSYNEQFF. The CDR3 DNA reads as TGTGCCAGCTCACCACGTTCTCGCTCCTACAATGAGCAGTTCTTC. The chain carries TRBV18 and TRBJ2-1; D is undetermined. The V gene's germline CDR1 is KGHSH and CDR2 LQKENI. V was pared by 1 base and J by 0 bases, with 7 bases between. The CDR3 extends over 15 amino acids.

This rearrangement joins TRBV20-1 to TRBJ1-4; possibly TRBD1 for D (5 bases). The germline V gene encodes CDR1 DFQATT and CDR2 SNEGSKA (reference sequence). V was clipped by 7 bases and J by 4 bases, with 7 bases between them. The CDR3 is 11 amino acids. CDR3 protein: CSGQGNEKLFF. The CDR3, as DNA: TGCAGTGGCCAGGGTAATGAAAAACTGTTTTTT.